This TCR beta chain originates from a study of shared clonotypes between healthy human individuals. Study information: Those who served as donors were a couple of women and a few men between the ages of 18 and 49.

Each of the donors was a healthy adult who was HIV-negative and had not had a recent acute infection or vaccination. For genomic DNA, unsorted samples relied on some 100 million PBMCs. This clone was detected once. What it binds is unknown. Trimming pared 5 bases from V and 0 bases from J, leaving 9 bases between. CDR1 and CDR2 from the germline V gene are SGHTA and FQGNSA. This CDR3 region has 14 residues. The assay was immunoSEQ multiplex PCR, and TCRdb's table has in-frame clones only and misses some. This table holds around 480,000 clones, about 75% found once. Study-level findings and limits: Genetic and exposure-history diversity was limited by the few donors.

The sequence derives from a middle-aged woman in good health. Some clones in this sample may be carry-over from other donors' samples. The chain has TRBV7-2 and TRBJ2-3, with D unclear. Sequenced sample: PBMCs. DNA for the CDR3: TGTGCCAGCAGCCCCACCCACAGCACAGATACGCAGTATTTT. This translates into CASSPTHSTDTQYF.